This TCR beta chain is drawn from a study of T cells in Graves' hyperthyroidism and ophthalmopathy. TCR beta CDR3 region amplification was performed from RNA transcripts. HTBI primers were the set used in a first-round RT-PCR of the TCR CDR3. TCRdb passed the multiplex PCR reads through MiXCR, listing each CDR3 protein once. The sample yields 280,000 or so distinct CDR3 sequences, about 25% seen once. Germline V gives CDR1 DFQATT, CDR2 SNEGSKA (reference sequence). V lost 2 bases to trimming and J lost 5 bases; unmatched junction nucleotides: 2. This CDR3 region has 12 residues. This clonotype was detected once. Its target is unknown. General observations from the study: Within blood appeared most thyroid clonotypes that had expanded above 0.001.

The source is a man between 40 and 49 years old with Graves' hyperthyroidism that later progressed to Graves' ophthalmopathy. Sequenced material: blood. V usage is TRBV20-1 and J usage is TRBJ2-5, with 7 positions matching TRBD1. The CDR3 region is CSARRGQETQYF. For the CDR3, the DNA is TGCAGTGCTAGAAGGGGACAGGAGACCCAGTACTTC.